This TCR beta chain was retrieved from a study of T cell responses to AZD1222 COVID-19 vaccine. This table comes from immunoSEQ multiplex PCR, and its TCRdb copy is limited to in-frame clones, with some not included. This table has 150,000 to 200,000 clones, roughly nine tenths appearing once. Study-level points and caveats: Spike-wide vaccine-associated CD4 TCRs dominated at 160-218 and 743-854. The sample set comprised mostly white British donors with more females, and clonal diversity was possibly underestimated. Elevations in Spike-specific TCR breadth and depth followed administration of two AZD1222 doses.

The CDR3 extends over 14 amino acids. Germline V gene lookup returns CDR1 SGHRS and CDR2 YFSETQ. Trimming pared 7 bases from V and 6 bases from J, leaving 17 bases between. Pooling covered second doses at about 4 or about 12 weeks. Turning to this clone: As yet, its antigen is unknown.

The V and J genes are TRBV5-1 and TRBJ2-1; possible D gene TRBD1, 6 bases. This specimen consisted of peripheral blood, obtained 28 days after the second AZD1222 dose. The TCR sequence derives from an adult who received the AZD1222 COVID-19 vaccine. CDR3 region: CASDEGHKGNEQFF. The CDR3 nucleotides are TGCGCCAGCGATGAGGGACATAAGGGCAATGAGCAGTTCTTC.